This T cell receptor (beta chain) came from a study of cytomegalovirus exposure and HLA in healthy donors. 60 Vbeta and 13 Jbeta primers were used in PCR. TCRdb's copy holds only in-frame clones and misses some; the assay was immunoSEQ multiplex PCR. This sample's table reports 50,000 to 70,000 clones. The ends were cut back, 2 bases at V and 8 bases at J, with 16 bases in the middle. This CDR3 is built from 14 residues. Germline V CDR1 and CDR2: SGHNT, YYREEE (reference sequence). Sequencing input: PBMCs. The source of this sequence is a male donor in good health and CMV-seronegative. The chain couples TRBV5-4 to TRBJ1-2; no clear D gene. The CDR3 spells CASSFRASSGGYTF. CDR3 DNA sequence: TGTGCCAGCAGCTTTAGGGCATCCTCGGGAGGCTACACCTTC. The full variable domain, rest sourced from reference TRBV5-4 and TRBJ1-2, is ETGVTQSPTHLIKTRGQQVTLRCSSQSGHNTVSWYQQALGQGPQFIFQYYREEENGRGNFPPRFSGLQFPNYSSELNVNALELDDSALYLCASSFRASSGGYTFGSGTRLTVV.